This T cell receptor beta chain stems from a study of cytomegalovirus exposure and HLA in healthy donors. Turning to the study itself: In terms of ancestry, the Caucasian-associated cluster contained around 79% of the approximately 400 genotyped donors.

PCR involved 60 Vbeta and 13 Jbeta primers. The data were produced by immunoSEQ multiplex PCR, yet TCRdb's version contains in-frame clones alone and is incomplete. The top ten clones hold around 6.3% of a sample with approximately 140,000 clones, about four fifths of them seen once. About this clone itself: What it binds is not known. The junction and the germline gene differ at one end; a read error may be behind it.

Germline V gives CDR1 MNHNS, CDR2 SASEGT. The CDR3 spans 14 residues. Findings and caveats of the study: Indistinguishable V segments such as TRBV6-2 and TRBV6-3 were excluded. It was assumed in the presence/absence analyses that sequencing depth was roughly uniform across donors.

The source material was PBMCs. The chain uses TRBV6-1 and TRBJ2-5; 8 nucleotides agree with TRBD1. This clonotype was obtained from a man between 50 and 59 years old in good health and CMV-seropositive. This chain's CDR3 is CASSEDVRTGNKNF. The CDR3 DNA sequence: TGTGCCAGCAGTGAAGATGTGAGGACAGGGAATAAGAACTTC.